Listed below are T cell receptor beta chains from one sample, sequenced in a study of blood T cells in healthy people across ages. TCRdb processed the 5' RACE reads anew with MiXCR; each CDR3 protein has one entry. The data show 780,000 or so distinct CDR3 sequences, approximately 55% seen once. Source material: blood. These receptors originate from an elderly man in good health. The CDR3 runs from the conserved cysteine through the conserved F or W. Fields, in order: D gene, V gene, clone size, J gene, CDR3 protein, CDR3 DNA. D genes are given only for firm matches. Clone sizes are given selectively: once, few, many, or a class where the clone is expanded.

D: -
V: TRBV7-2
size: -
J: TRBJ2-3
CDR3: CASSLAHDTQYF
DNA: TGTGCCAGCAGCTTAGCGCACGATACGCAGTATTTT

D: -
V: TRBV20-1
size: few
J: TRBJ1-2
CDR3: CSAIPGGRGANYGYTF
DNA: TGCAGTGCCATCCCCGGGGGACGTGGAGCTAACTATGGCTACACCTTC

D: TRBD2
V: TRBV9
size: -
J: TRBJ2-1
CDR3: CASSKELAGGSYNEQFF
DNA: TGTGCCAGCAGCAAGGAACTAGCGGGAGGGTCCTACAATGAGCAGTTCTTC

D: -
V: TRBV3-1
size: -
J: TRBJ2-5
CDR3: CASTAKINISGRRETQYF
DNA: TGTGCCAGCACCGCCAAGATTAACATAAGCGGTCGACGGGAGACCCAGTACTTC

D: -
V: TRBV28
size: -
J: TRBJ2-6
CDR3: CANNRGFLSGANVLTF
DNA: TGTGCCAACAATCGCGGATTTCTTTCTGGGGCCAACGTCCTGACTTTC

D: TRBD1
V: TRBV29-1
size: -
J: TRBJ2-3
CDR3: CSVLRDRGRSTDTQYF
DNA: TGCAGCGTCCTTCGGGACAGGGGGCGCAGCACAGATACGCAGTATTTT

D: -
V: TRBV11-2
size: few
J: TRBJ2-5
CDR3: CASSRAGTQYF
DNA: TGTGCCAGCAGCAGGGCTGGGACCCAGTACTTC

D: TRBD1
V: TRBV28
size: -
J: TRBJ1-4
CDR3: CASSFSKGARNEKLFF
DNA: TGTGCCAGCAGTTTCTCCAAGGGGGCGCGCAATGAAAAACTGTTTTTT

D: -
V: TRBV7-2
size: -
J: TRBJ2-1
CDR3: CASSSFIGNEQFF
DNA: TGTGCCAGCAGCTCCTTCATAGGCAATGAGCAGTTCTTC

D: TRBD2
V: TRBV27
size: few
J: TRBJ2-7
CDR3: CASSLFAGTSGSSYEQYF
DNA: TGTGCCAGCAGTTTGTTCGCCGGGACTAGCGGTAGCTCCTACGAGCAGTACTTC